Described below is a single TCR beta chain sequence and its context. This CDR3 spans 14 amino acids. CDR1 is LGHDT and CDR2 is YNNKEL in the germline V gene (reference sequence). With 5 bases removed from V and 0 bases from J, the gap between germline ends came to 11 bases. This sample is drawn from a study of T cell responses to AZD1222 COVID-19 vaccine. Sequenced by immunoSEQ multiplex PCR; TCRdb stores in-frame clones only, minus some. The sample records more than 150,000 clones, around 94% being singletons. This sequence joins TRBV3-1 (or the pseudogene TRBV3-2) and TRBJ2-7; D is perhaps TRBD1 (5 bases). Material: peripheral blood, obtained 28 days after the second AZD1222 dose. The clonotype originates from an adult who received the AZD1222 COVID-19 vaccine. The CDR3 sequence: CASSGVQGSYEQYF. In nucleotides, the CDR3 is TGTGCCAGCAGCGGTGTTCAGGGCTCCTACGAGCAGTACTTC.